Sequencing of this TCR beta chain was carried out in a study of HIV-infected patients and healthy controls. Study results and limitations: A major limitation was that merely sixteen HIV-infected individuals were processed.

In this sample, this clonotype turned up a few times. Antigen: not known. Alpha and beta constant-region primers primed reverse transcription of around 0.5 ug RNA. Each of the alpha and beta chains got its own library through chain-specific third strand synthesis with indices. TCRdb reprocessed the 5' RACE reads via MiXCR and lists one record per CDR3 protein. The sample shows roughly 7,400 distinct CDR3 sequences, roughly 9.9% of them seen only once. V was trimmed by 5 bases and J by 0 bases, leaving 11 bases between them. The CDR3 runs 14 residues. CDR1 is MDHEN and CDR2 is SYDVKM in the germline V gene. Whole blood was used without fractionation, so all unsorted peripheral T cells were included.

Sequenced here: blood, sampled before antiretroviral therapy. The TCR was taken from an adult with HIV infection. V and J are TRBV28 and TRBJ2-7; D is uncertain. DNA for the CDR3: TGTGCCAGCAGTACATCACGAAGCTCCTACGAGCAGTACTTC. It encodes CASSTSRSSYEQYF.